The 10 T cell receptor beta chains presented below share a single source sample, sequenced in a study of blood T cell repertoires in COVID-19. This table comes from immunoSEQ multiplex PCR, and its TCRdb copy is limited to in-frame clones, with some not included. The repertoire holds some 93,000 clones, 75% to 85% seen once, with about a quarter in the top ten. The sample was peripheral blood. These TCRs come from a human donor in a cohort sampled during active COVID-19.

The sample holds one count of this clone. The rearrangement links TRBV7-9 to TRBJ2-5, with 11 bases that match TRBD1. CDR3 length: 16 residues. After removal of 4 bases from V and 5 bases from J, the junction contained 9 bases not matched to a gene. Germline V gives CDR1 SEHNR, CDR2 FQNEAQ (reference sequence). The CDR3 DNA reads TGTGCCAGCAGCTCCCGGACAGGGGGCGATTGGGAGACCCAGTACTTC. Its translation is CASSSRTGGDWETQYF. Complete variable domain (other parts from reference TRBV7-9 and TRBJ2-5): DTGVSQNPRHKITKRGQNVTFRCDPISEHNRLYWYRQTLGQGPEFLTYFQNEAQLEKSRLLSDRFSAERPKGSFSTLEIQRTEQGDSAMYLCASSSRTGGDWETQYFGPGTRLLVL.

CDR3 DNA: TGTGCCAGCAGTTTTTCAGGGCAGCCCCAGCATTTT. It yields the protein CASSFSGQPQHF. The chain recombines TRBV28 with TRBJ1-5; D possibly corresponds to TRBD1 (5 bases). CDR1 is MDHEN, CDR2 SYDVKM, per germline. V gave up 3 bases and J gave up 7 bases, with 7 bases separating them. The CDR3 consists of 12 residues.

This clone has a handful of counts. The V call is TRBV6-5, the J call TRBJ1-2; 10 positions match TRBD1. Germline V CDR1 and CDR2: MNHEY, SVGAGI. This CDR3 spans 15 amino acids. With V trimmed by 7 bases and J by 8 bases, 13 bases remained unmatched. The CDR3 reads CASNRDMGQGTGYTF. The CDR3 bases are TGTGCCAGCAATCGGGATATGGGACAGGGGACGGGCTACACCTTC.

This rearrangement joins TRBV30 to TRBJ2-1, with 14 bases matching TRBD2. The V and J ends lost 0 bases and 12 bases, in that order; junction bases with no gene match: 7. Germline lookup yields CDR1 GTSNPN and CDR2 SVGIG (reference sequence). This CDR3 has 15 residues. The CDR3 spells CAWSVATSGRAAQFF. CDR3 nucleotides: TGTGCCTGGAGTGTGGCGACTAGCGGGAGGGCGGCGCAGTTCTTC.

J is TRBJ2-3 and V is TRBV5-1; a weak D match, TRBD1 (5 bases). Germline V CDR1 and CDR2: SGHRS, YFSETQ. This CDR3 spans 13 amino acids. The ends were cut back, 7 bases at V and 4 bases at J, with 13 bases in the middle. The CDR3 region is CASYQGRADTQYF. As DNA, the CDR3 is TGCGCCAGCTATCAGGGTCGCGCAGATACGCAGTATTTT.

The rearrangement joins TRBV9 to TRBJ1-1; 9 bases are a match to TRBD1. Germline-derived CDR1 and CDR2 are SGDLS and YYNGEE. Losses at the gene ends were 0 bases for V and 3 bases for J; bases not matched to a gene: 3. This CDR3 is built from 15 residues. CDR3 in DNA: TGTGCCAGCAGCGTAGAGGGACAGGGCTACACTGAAGCTTTCTTT. Its translation is CASSVEGQGYTEAFF.

The chain has TRBV9 and TRBJ1-2, with TRBD1 identical over 10 bases. The CDR3 covers 14 residues. V was pared by 4 bases and J by 6 bases, with 6 bases of the junction left unmatched. From germline, CDR1 is SGDLS and CDR2 YYNGEE. The CDR3 here is CASSRRQGADGYTF. DNA for the CDR3: TGTGCCAGCAGCCGCAGACAGGGGGCCGATGGCTACACCTTC.

This rearrangement joins TRBV30 to TRBJ1-1, with D uncertain. The CDR3 runs 13 residues. Trimming removed 0 bases from V and 1 base from J, with 6 bases in between. The germline gives CDR1 GTSNPN, CDR2 SVGIG (reference sequence). CDR3 protein: CAWSVRANTEAFF. In nucleotides, the CDR3 is TGTGCCTGGAGTGTGAGGGCGAACACTGAAGCTTTCTTT. Together with reference TRBV30 and TRBJ1-1, the CDR3 gives the full variable domain: SQTIHQWPATLVQPVGSPLSLECTVEGTSNPNLYWYRQAAGRGLQLLFYSVGIGQISSEVPQNLSASRPQDRQFILSSKKLLLSDSGFYLCAWSVRANTEAFFGQGTRLTVV.

This clone was seen a few times. The chain couples TRBV9 to TRBJ1-3; 7 bases are a match to TRBD1. The CDR3 is 16 amino acids. Losses at the gene ends were 3 bases for V and 0 bases for J; bases not matched to a gene: 6. The V gene's germline CDR1 is SGDLS and CDR2 YYNGEE. The CDR3: CASSGRQGTSGNTIYF. The CDR3 DNA reads as TGTGCCAGCAGCGGAAGACAGGGAACCTCTGGAAACACCATATATTTT. Using reference TRBV9 and TRBJ1-3 for the parts outside the CDR3, the full variable domain is DSGVTQTPKHLITATGQRVTLRCSPRSGDLSVYWYQQSLDQGLQFLIQYYNGEERAKGNILERFSAQQFPDLHSELNLSSLELGDSALYFCASSGRQGTSGNTIYFGEGSWLTVV.

The chain uses TRBV3-1 (or the pseudogene TRBV3-2) and TRBJ1-1; D perhaps matches TRBD1 (6 bases). Germline values: CDR1 LGHDT, CDR2 YNNKEL (reference sequence). CDR3 size: 12 residues. The germline V and J ends were trimmed by 0 bases and 12 bases, with 11 bases remaining between them. This chain's CDR3 is CASSQEQGSTFF. The CDR3 DNA reads as TGTGCCAGCAGCCAAGAACAGGGTTCGACTTTCTTT.